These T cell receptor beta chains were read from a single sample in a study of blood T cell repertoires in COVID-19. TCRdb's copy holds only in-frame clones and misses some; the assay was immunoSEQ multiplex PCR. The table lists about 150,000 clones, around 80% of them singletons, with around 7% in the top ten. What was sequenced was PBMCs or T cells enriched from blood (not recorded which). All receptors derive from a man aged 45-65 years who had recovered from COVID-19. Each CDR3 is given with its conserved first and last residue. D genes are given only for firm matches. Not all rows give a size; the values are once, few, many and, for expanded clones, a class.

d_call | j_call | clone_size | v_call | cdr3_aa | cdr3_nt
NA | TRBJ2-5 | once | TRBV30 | CAWSIGRGWETQYF | TGTGCCTGGAGTATCGGCAGGGGATGGGAGACCCAGTACTTC
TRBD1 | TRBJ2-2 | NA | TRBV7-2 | CASSGNRGRGTGELFF | TGTGCCAGCAGCGGTAACAGGGGTAGGGGGACCGGGGAGCTGTTTTTT
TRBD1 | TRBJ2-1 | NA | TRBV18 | CASSPRQGYNEQFF | TGTGCCAGCTCACCGAGACAGGGATACAATGAGCAGTTCTTC
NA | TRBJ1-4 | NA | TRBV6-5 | CASYWTASNEKLFF | TGTGCCAGCTACTGGACAGCTTCTAATGAAAAACTGTTTTTT
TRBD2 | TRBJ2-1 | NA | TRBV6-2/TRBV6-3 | CASSYSTSGGSYNEQFF | TGTGCCAGCAGTTACTCCACGTCGGGGGGGTCCTACAATGAGCAGTTCTTC
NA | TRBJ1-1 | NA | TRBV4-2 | CASSQDFTGSTEAFF | TGTGCCAGCAGCCAAGATTTTACGGGTAGCACTGAAGCTTTCTTT
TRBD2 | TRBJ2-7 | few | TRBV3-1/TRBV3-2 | CASSLGTSGGTYEQYF | TGTGCCAGCAGCCTAGGGACTAGCGGGGGAACCTACGAGCAGTACTTC
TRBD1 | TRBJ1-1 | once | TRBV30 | CAWSVARGCFF | TGTGCCTGGAGTGTAGCCAGGGGGTGCTTCTTT
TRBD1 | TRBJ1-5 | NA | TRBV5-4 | CASSLGGGGGNQPQHF | TGTGCCAGCAGCTTGGGTGGAGGGGGCGGCAATCAGCCCCAGCATTTT
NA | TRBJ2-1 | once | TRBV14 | CASSQVSRAPRGEQFF | TGTGCCAGCAGCCAAGTATCCAGAGCCCCAAGGGGAGAGCAGTTCTTC
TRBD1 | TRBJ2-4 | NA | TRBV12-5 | CASGPGQGNSKNIQYF | TGTGCTAGTGGTCCGGGACAGGGGAATTCTAAAAACATTCAGTACTTC
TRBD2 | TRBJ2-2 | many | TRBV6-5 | CASSYSTSGAGELFF | TGTGCCAGCAGTTACTCGACTAGCGGGGCCGGGGAGCTGTTTTTT
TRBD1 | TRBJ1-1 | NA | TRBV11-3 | CASTQGAGNTEAFF | TGTGCCAGCACCCAGGGGGCGGGAAACACTGAAGCTTTCTTT
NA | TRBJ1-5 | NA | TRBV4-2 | CASSQVNSNQPQHF | TGTGCCAGCAGCCAAGTTAATAGCAATCAGCCCCAGCATTTT
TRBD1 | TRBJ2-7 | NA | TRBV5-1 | CASSMTGGVYEQYF | TGCGCCAGCAGCATGACAGGGGGCGTCTACGAGCAGTACTTC
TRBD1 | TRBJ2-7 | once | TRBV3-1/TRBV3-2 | CASSPLGQAGYEQYF | TGTGCCAGCAGCCCGCTGGGACAGGCTGGGTACGAGCAGTACTTC
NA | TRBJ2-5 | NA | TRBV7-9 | CASSSRLEGAETQYF | TGTGCCAGCAGCTCACGGCTGGAGGGCGCAGAGACCCAGTACTTC
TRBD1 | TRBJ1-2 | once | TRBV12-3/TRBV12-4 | CASRGTANYGYTF | TGTGCCAGCAGGGGGACAGCTAACTATGGCTACACCTTC
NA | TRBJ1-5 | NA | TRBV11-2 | CASSLGQINQPQHF | TGTGCCAGCAGCTTAGGCCAGATTAATCAGCCCCAGCATTTT
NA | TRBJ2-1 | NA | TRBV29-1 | CSVEQGGGYEQFF | TGCAGCGTTGAGCAGGGAGGAGGCTATGAGCAGTTCTTC
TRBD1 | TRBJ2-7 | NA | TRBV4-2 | CASSQPNRGQGFYEQYF | TGTGCCAGCAGCCAGCCAAATAGGGGACAGGGGTTCTACGAGCAGTACTTC
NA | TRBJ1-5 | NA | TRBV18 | CASSLSVGNQPQHF | TGTGCCAGCTCATTAAGCGTGGGCAATCAGCCCCAGCATTTT
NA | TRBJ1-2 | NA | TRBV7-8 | CASSPNGQHDYGYTF | TGTGCCAGCAGCCCCAATGGACAGCATGACTATGGCTACACCTTC
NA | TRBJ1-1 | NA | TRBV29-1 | CSGGHMNTEAFF | TGCAGCGGGGGACACATGAACACTGAAGCTTTCTTT
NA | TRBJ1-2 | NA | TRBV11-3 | CASSAGQSNYGYTF | TGTGCCAGCAGCGCCGGACAGTCTAACTATGGCTACACCTTC
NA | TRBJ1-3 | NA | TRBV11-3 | CASSLDAPGTGNTIYF | TGTGCCAGCAGCTTAGATGCTCCAGGGACTGGAAACACCATATATTTT
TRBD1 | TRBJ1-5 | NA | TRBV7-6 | CASSPGGNQPQHF | TGTGCCAGCAGCCCAGGGGGGAATCAGCCCCAGCATTTT
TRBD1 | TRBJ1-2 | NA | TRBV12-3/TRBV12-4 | CASRGTGGGYTF | TGTGCCAGCAGGGGGACAGGGGGTGGCTACACCTTC
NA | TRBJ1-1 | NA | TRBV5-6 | CASSHGTFEAFF | TGTGCCAGCAGCCACGGGACATTTGAAGCTTTCTTT
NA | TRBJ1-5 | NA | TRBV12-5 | CASGLGEPQHF | TGTGCTAGTGGTTTAGGAGAGCCCCAGCATTTT
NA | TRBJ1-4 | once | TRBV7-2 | CASSPFEFTNEKLFF | TGTGCCAGCAGCCCATTCGAGTTTACTAATGAAAAACTGTTTTTT
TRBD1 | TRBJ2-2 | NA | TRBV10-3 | CAIRDREDTGELFF | TGTGCCATCAGGGACAGGGAGGACACCGGGGAGCTGTTTTTT
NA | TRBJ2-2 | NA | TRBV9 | CASSVGGRGTGELFF | TGTGCCAGCAGCGTCGGGGGTAGAGGGACCGGGGAGCTGTTTTTT
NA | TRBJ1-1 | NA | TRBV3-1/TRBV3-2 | CASSQDFPSGEAFF | TGTGCCAGCAGCCAAGATTTCCCTAGCGGAGAAGCTTTCTTT
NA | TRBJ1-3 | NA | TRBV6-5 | CASPTRFVDTIYF | TGTGCCAGCCCGACTCGTTTCGTGGACACCATATATTTT
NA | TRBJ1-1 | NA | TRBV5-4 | CASSTTQGNTEAFF | TGTGCCAGCAGCACGACTCAGGGGAACACTGAAGCTTTCTTT
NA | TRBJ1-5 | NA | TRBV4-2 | CASSQFRGQPQHF | TGTGCCAGCAGCCAGTTTAGGGGTCAGCCCCAGCATTTT
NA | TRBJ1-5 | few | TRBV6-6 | CASSPDRKPRFSNQPQHF | TGTGCCAGCAGTCCGGACAGAAAGCCAAGGTTTAGCAATCAGCCCCAGCATTTT
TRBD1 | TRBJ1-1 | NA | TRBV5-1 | CASSTTGQGVEAFF | TGCGCCAGCAGCACAACCGGACAGGGAGTTGAAGCTTTCTTT
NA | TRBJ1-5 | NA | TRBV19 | CASSIVPSESSNQPQHF | TGTGCCAGTAGTATAGTCCCCTCGGAGAGTAGCAATCAGCCCCAGCATTTT
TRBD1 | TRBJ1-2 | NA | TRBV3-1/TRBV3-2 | CASSQYPGQGNDYGYTF | TGTGCCAGCAGCCAATATCCGGGACAGGGCAACGACTATGGCTACACCTTC
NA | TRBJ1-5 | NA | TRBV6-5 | CASRDTLNQPQHF | TGTGCCAGCCGGGACACCTTAAATCAGCCCCAGCATTTT
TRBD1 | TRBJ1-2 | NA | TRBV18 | CASSPSGQGGHYGYTF | TGTGCCAGCTCACCATCGGGACAGGGCGGCCACTATGGCTACACCTTC
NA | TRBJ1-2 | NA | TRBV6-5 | CASDRYQNYGYTF | TGTGCCAGCGACAGGTACCAAAACTATGGCTACACCTTC
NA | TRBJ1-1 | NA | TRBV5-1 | CASSLALTTTGEAFF | TGCGCCAGCAGCTTGGCACTTACAACGACTGGTGAAGCTTTCTTT
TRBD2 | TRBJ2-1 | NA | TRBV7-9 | CASSFEAGGQYNEQFF | TGTGCCAGCAGCTTTGAGGCGGGGGGGCAATACAATGAGCAGTTCTTC
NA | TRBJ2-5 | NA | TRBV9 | CASSVDGGLEETQYF | TGTGCCAGCAGCGTAGACGGGGGGCTCGAAGAGACCCAGTACTTC
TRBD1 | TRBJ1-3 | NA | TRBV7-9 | CASSLFNHRGKISGNTIYF | TGTGCCAGCAGCCTATTTAACCACAGGGGAAAAATATCTGGAAACACCATATATTTT
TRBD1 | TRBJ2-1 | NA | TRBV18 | CASVRQGANNEQFF | TGTGCCAGCGTGAGACAGGGGGCAAACAATGAGCAGTTCTTC
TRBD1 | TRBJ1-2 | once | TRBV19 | CASSMGDRVSGGYTF | TGTGCCAGTAGTATGGGGGACAGGGTCAGCGGTGGCTACACCTTC
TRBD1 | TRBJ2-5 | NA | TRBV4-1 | CASSQDWTGDAYQETQYF | TGCGCCAGCAGCCAAGATTGGACAGGGGACGCTTATCAAGAGACCCAGTACTTC
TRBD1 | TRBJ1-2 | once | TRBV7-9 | CASSLQGGQGYGYTF | TGTGCCAGCAGCTTACAGGGGGGACAGGGGTATGGCTACACCTTC
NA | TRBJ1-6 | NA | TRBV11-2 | CASSPGGSYSPLHF | TGTGCCAGCAGTCCCGGGGGGTCGTATTCACCCCTCCACTTT
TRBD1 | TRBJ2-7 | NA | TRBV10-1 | CASSDDRDSYEQYF | TGCGCCAGCAGTGACGACAGGGACTCCTACGAGCAGTACTTC
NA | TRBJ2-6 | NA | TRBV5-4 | CASSLDRVGGANVLTF | TGTGCCAGCAGCTTGGACAGGGTTGGAGGGGCCAACGTCCTGACTTTC
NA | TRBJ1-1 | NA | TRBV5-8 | CASSLSPGRVNTEAFF | TGTGCCAGCAGCTTGAGCCCCGGCAGGGTGAACACTGAAGCTTTCTTT
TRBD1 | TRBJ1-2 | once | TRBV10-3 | CAISEEGAGSGYTF | TGTGCCATCAGTGAGGAGGGGGCAGGGAGTGGCTACACCTTC
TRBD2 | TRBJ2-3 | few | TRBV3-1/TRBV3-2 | CASSFYRASGGGGTDTQYF | TGTGCCAGCAGCTTTTACAGGGCTAGCGGGGGAGGAGGCACAGATACGCAGTATTTT
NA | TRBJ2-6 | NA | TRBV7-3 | CASSLMGLISGANVLTF | TGTGCCAGCAGCTTAATGGGACTCATCTCTGGGGCCAACGTCCTGACTTTC
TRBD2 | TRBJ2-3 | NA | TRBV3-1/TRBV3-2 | CASSQTPRLAGGGDTQYF | TGTGCCAGCAGCCAAACCCCCCGACTAGCGGGAGGTGGAGATACGCAGTATTTT